These 20 T cell receptor beta chains were all obtained from the same sample, sequenced in a study of T cell responses to AZD1222 COVID-19 vaccine. The protocol was immunoSEQ multiplex PCR, while the TCRdb copy is restricted to in-frame clones and leaves out a portion. The data contain approximately 80,000 clones, 90% of them singletons. This material consisted of peripheral blood, taken 28 days after the second AZD1222 dose. All receptors come from an adult who received the AZD1222 COVID-19 vaccine.

The chain has TRBV7-8 and TRBJ2-7; possible D gene TRBD1, 6 bases. Germline V gives CDR1 SGHVS, CDR2 FQNEAQ. V dropped 5 bases and J dropped 0 bases, with 11 bases sitting between them. CDR3 length: 14 residues. CDR3 nucleotide sequence: TGTGCCAGCAGCGGAAGACAGGCCTCCTACGAGCAGTACTTC. Its protein is CASSGRQASYEQYF.

In its sample, this clone was seen a few times. The V and J genes are TRBV12-5 and TRBJ1-4, with D possibly being TRBD1 (5 bases). There are 14 residues in the CDR3. Germline CDR1 and CDR2: LGHNT and FRNRAP. V was pared by 3 bases and J by 6 bases, with 11 bases between. Here the CDR3 DNA reads TGTGCTAGTGGTTTTCCCGGGGCGGATGAAAAACTGTTTTTT. Encoded protein: CASGFPGADEKLFF.

This chain uses TRBV12-3 or TRBV12-4 with TRBJ2-7; D gene unclear. The CDR3 consists of 11 residues. V was trimmed by 6 bases and J by 9 bases, leaving 12 bases between them. CDR3 sequence (DNA): TGTGCCAGCAGCCCTGACATCGGGCAGTACTTC. Translated, it gives CASSPDIGQYF.

This chain links TRBV28 with TRBJ2-3; tentatively, D is TRBD1 or TRBD2 (6 bases each). The CDR3 length is 12 residues. Germline V gives CDR1 MDHEN, CDR2 SYDVKM. The ends were cut back, 5 bases at V and 12 bases at J, with 15 bases in the middle. This CDR3 reads CASSGGTTGQYF. The CDR3 DNA sequence: TGTGCCAGCAGTGGGGGGACAACGGGTCAGTATTTT.

This sequence joins TRBV7-2 and TRBJ1-2; no clear D. The CDR3 runs 14 residues. The germline V gene encodes CDR1 SGHTA and CDR2 FQGNSA. Trimming cost V 3 bases and J 0 bases, with 8 bases left between them. This CDR3 reads CASSFTASNYGYTF. CDR3 sequence (DNA): TGTGCCAGCAGCTTCACGGCTTCTAACTATGGCTACACCTTC.

V usage is TRBV7-9 and J usage is TRBJ1-4; D perhaps matches TRBD1 (5 bases). The germline V gene has CDR1 SEHNR and CDR2 FQNEAQ (reference sequence). V was pared by 4 bases and J by 14 bases, with 14 bases between. The CDR3 spans 12 residues. This chain's CDR3 is CASSSVRGRLFF. The DNA for the CDR3 is TGTGCCAGCAGCTCGGTCCGGGGACGGCTGTTTTTT.

The chain carries TRBV11-2 and TRBJ1-5; tentatively, D is TRBD1 (5 bases). Germline V gene data show CDR1 as SGHAT and CDR2 as FQNNGV. V lost 5 bases and J lost 2, with 16 bases in between. The CDR3 covers 16 residues. The CDR3, as DNA: TGTGCCAGCAGCGCGGGGGGAGGGATGCGCAATCAGCCCCAGCATTTT. It specifies CASSAGGGMRNQPQHF.

The chain recombines TRBV11-3 with TRBJ2-1, with TRBD2 matching 7 bases. CDR3 length: 15 residues. Trimming cost V 1 base and J 5 bases; bases outside gene matches: 5. Germline V gene data show CDR1 as SGHNT and CDR2 as YENEEA. CDR3 bases: TGTGCCAGCAGCTTAGGCGGGAGTTCTAACAATGAGCAGTTCTTC. It specifies CASSLGGSSNNEQFF.

This rearrangement joins TRBV9 to TRBJ1-2; no clear D gene. Germline V CDR1 and CDR2: SGDLS, YYNGEE. This CDR3 is built from 13 residues. Between the trimmed V and J ends, which lost 1 base and 8 bases, there was a span of 12 bases. The CDR3: CASSVISGFGYTF. Written as DNA, the CDR3 is TGTGCCAGCAGCGTAATTTCGGGCTTCGGCTACACCTTC. The full variable domain, in which reference TRBV9 and TRBJ1-2 provide the parts outside the CDR3, is DSGVTQTPKHLITATGQRVTLRCSPRSGDLSVYWYQQSLDQGLQFLIQYYNGEERAKGNILERFSAQQFPDLHSELNLSSLELGDSALYFCASSVISGFGYTFGSGTRLTVV.

This rearrangement joins TRBV5-1 to TRBJ2-3; possibly TRBD1 for D (6 bases). Germline V CDR1 and CDR2: SGHRS, YFSETQ. Trimming removed 4 bases at V and 2 bases at J, with 11 bases between. The CDR3 contains 14 residues. CDR3 protein: CASSTGHSTDTQYF. CDR3 nucleotides: TGCGCCAGCAGCACGGGACACTCCACAGATACGCAGTATTTT.

This clone was seen just once. This sequence joins TRBV5-5 and TRBJ1-3, with D unresolved. Trimming pared 0 bases from V and 7 bases from J, leaving 14 bases between. Germline V gene data show CDR1 as SGHKS and CDR2 as YYEKEE (reference sequence). CDR3 length equals 15 residues. In nucleotides, the CDR3 is TGTGCCAGCAGCTTGGCAGGCGGTCTAAGCAACACCATATATTTT. Its protein is CASSLAGGLSNTIYF. Combining the CDR3 with reference TRBV5-5 and TRBJ1-3 gives the whole variable domain DAGVTQSPTHLIKTRGQQVTLRCSPISGHKSVSWYQQVLGQGPQFIFQYYEKEERGRGNFPDRFSARQFPNYSSELNVNALLLGDSALYLCASSLAGGLSNTIYFGEGSWLTVV.

On this clone: An end of the junction does not agree with germline; a read error may underlie this. This chain joins TRBV24-1 and TRBJ1-2; D is unresolved. Germline CDR1 is KGHDR and CDR2 is SFDVKD. The CDR3 contains 13 residues. CDR3 nucleotides: TGTGCCACCTGTGATTGGGTCGCCTATGGCTACACCTTC. The encoded protein is CATCDWVAYGYTF.

V and J are TRBV3-1 (or the pseudogene TRBV3-2) and TRBJ1-1; D is unclear. The CDR3 runs 14 residues. With 4 bases removed from V and 0 bases from J, the gap between germline ends came to 9 bases. Germline-derived CDR1 and CDR2 are LGHDT and YNNKEL (reference sequence). CDR3 protein: CASSLREVNTEAFF. In nucleotides, the CDR3 is TGTGCCAGCAGCCTGAGGGAGGTGAACACTGAAGCTTTCTTT.

This chain uses TRBV30 with TRBJ2-7, with 8 bases identical to TRBD1. This CDR3 spans 13 amino acids. Germline V gives CDR1 GTSNPN, CDR2 SVGIG (reference sequence). V lost 5 bases, J lost 0 bases, and 3 bases stayed unmatched. Here the CDR3 reads CAWGQGSSYEQYF. The CDR3 bases are TGTGCCTGGGGACAGGGAAGCTCCTACGAGCAGTACTTC. Full variable domain (outside the CDR3, taken from reference TRBV30 and TRBJ2-7): SQTIHQWPATLVQPVGSPLSLECTVEGTSNPNLYWYRQAAGRGLQLLFYSVGIGQISSEVPQNLSASRPQDRQFILSSKKLLLSDSGFYLCAWGQGSSYEQYFGPGTRLTVT.

The chain is built from TRBV3-1 (or the pseudogene TRBV3-2) and TRBJ2-5; D remains unclear. The germline V and J ends were trimmed by 0 bases and 5 bases, with 4 bases remaining between them. The CDR3 extends over 12 amino acids. The germline gives CDR1 LGHDT, CDR2 YNNKEL (reference sequence). The CDR3 DNA reads TGTGCCAGCAGCCAAGATAGGGAGACCCAGTACTTC. Encoded protein: CASSQDRETQYF.

The rearrangement links TRBV9 to TRBJ1-1; tentative D call: TRBD1 (6 bases). From germline, CDR1 is SGDLS and CDR2 YYNGEE. Between the trimmed V and J ends, which lost 2 bases and 4 bases, there was a span of 18 bases. This CDR3 has 16 residues. In DNA, the CDR3 is TGTGCCAGCAGCGTGAGACCTGACAGGTTACTCACTGAAGCTTTCTTT. Its translation is CASSVRPDRLLTEAFF. The full variable domain, completed using reference TRBV9 and TRBJ1-1, is DSGVTQTPKHLITATGQRVTLRCSPRSGDLSVYWYQQSLDQGLQFLIQYYNGEERAKGNILERFSAQQFPDLHSELNLSSLELGDSALYFCASSVRPDRLLTEAFFGQGTRLTVV.

The CDR3 DNA is TGCGCCAGCAGCCAAGATCTTGGAGACGGGAACACTGAAGCTTTCTTT. This gives the protein CASSQDLGDGNTEAFF. The chain carries TRBV4-3 and TRBJ1-1; D call uncertain. CDR3 size: 16 residues. From germline, CDR1 is LGHNA and CDR2 YSLEER. Trimming removed 0 bases from V and 1 base from J, with 12 bases in between.

This rearrangement joins TRBV4-2 to TRBJ1-1, with D uncertain. The CDR3 totals 15 residues. V was pared by 1 base and J by 0 bases, with 9 bases between. Germline V gene sequence: CDR1 LGHNA, CDR2 YNFKEQ. CDR3 loop: CASSQVTQMNTEAFF. CDR3 DNA sequence: TGTGCCAGCAGCCAAGTTACTCAGATGAACACTGAAGCTTTCTTT.

This clone appeared a single time. The chain uses TRBV2 and TRBJ2-7, with D maybe TRBD1 (6 bases). The CDR3 has 15 residues. Germline CDR1 is SNHLY and CDR2 is FYNNEI. The germline V and J ends were trimmed by 3 bases and 4 bases, with 16 bases remaining between them. The DNA of the CDR3 is TGTGCCAGCAGTGATCAAGGGGGTGGAACTTACGAGCAGTACTTC. This encodes CASSDQGGGTYEQYF.

The genes are TRBV23-1 and TRBJ1-5; 7 bases fit TRBD1. TRBV23-1 is sorted into the ORF group, with uncertain function. The CDR3 runs to 17 residues. J was trimmed by 5 bases and V by 0 bases; bases with no gene match: 10. This chain's CDR3 is CASSQSSSDRVDQPQHF. DNA of the CDR3: TGCGCCAGCAGTCAATCGAGTTCCGACAGGGTCGATCAGCCCCAGCATTTT.